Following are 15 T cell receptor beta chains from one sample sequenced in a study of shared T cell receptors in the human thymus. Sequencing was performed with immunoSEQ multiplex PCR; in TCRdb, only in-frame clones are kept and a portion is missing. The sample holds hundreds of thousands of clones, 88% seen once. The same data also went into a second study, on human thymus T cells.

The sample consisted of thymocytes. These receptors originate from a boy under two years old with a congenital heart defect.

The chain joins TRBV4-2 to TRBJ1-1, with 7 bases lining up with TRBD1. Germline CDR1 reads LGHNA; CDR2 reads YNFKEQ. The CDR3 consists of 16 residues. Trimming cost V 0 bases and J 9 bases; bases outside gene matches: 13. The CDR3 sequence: CASSQDPGQRLCKAFF. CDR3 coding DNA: TGTGCCAGCAGCCAAGATCCGGGACAGAGATTGTGTAAAGCTTTCTTT.

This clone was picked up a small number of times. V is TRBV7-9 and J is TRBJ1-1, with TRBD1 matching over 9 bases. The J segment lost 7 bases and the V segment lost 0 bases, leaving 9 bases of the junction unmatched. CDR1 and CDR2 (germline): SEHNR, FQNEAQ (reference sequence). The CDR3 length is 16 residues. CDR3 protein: CASSLAPGQGLLEAFF. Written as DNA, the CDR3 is TGTGCCAGCAGCTTAGCACCGGGACAGGGCCTCCTTGAAGCTTTCTTT.

The CDR3 is CAWVKDRRSLYYGYTF. The CDR3 DNA is TGTGCCTGGGTCAAGGACAGGAGGTCCCTCTACTATGGCTACACCTTC. This chain links TRBV30 with TRBJ1-2; TRBD1 matches 7 bases. From germline, CDR1 is GTSNPN and CDR2 SVGIG (reference sequence). With 5 bases clipped from V and 3 bases from J, the junction kept 15 bases outside the gene matches. The CDR3 runs 16 residues. Full variable domain (remainder filled in from reference TRBV30 and TRBJ1-2): SQTIHQWPATLVQPVGSPLSLECTVEGTSNPNLYWYRQAAGRGLQLLFYSVGIGQISSEVPQNLSASRPQDRQFILSSKKLLLSDSGFYLCAWVKDRRSLYYGYTFGSGTRLTVV.

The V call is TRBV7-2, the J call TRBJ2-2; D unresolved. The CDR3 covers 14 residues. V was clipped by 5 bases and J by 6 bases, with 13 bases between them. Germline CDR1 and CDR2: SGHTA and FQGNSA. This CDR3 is CASSPHKAAGELFF. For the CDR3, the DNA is TGTGCCAGCAGCCCACATAAGGCGGCCGGGGAGCTGTTTTTT.

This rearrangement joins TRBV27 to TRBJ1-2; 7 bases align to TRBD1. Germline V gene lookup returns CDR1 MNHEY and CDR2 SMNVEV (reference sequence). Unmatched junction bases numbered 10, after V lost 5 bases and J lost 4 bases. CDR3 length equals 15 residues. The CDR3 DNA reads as TGTGCCAGCAGTAAAGCGACAGGGCCTGTCTATGGCTACACCTTC. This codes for CASSKATGPVYGYTF.

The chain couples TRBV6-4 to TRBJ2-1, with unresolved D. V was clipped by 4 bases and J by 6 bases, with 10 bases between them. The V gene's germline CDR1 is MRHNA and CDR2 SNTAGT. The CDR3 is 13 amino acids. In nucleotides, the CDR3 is TGTGCCAGCAGTGGGCCCCGGAGCAATGAGCAGTTCTTC. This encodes CASSGPRSNEQFF.

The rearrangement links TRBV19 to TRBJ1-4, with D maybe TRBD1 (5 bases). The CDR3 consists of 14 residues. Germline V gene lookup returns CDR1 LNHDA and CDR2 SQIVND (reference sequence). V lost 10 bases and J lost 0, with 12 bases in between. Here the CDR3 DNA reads TGTGCCACCAGGGACTCTGCAACTAATGAAAAACTGTTTTTT. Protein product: CATRDSATNEKLFF.

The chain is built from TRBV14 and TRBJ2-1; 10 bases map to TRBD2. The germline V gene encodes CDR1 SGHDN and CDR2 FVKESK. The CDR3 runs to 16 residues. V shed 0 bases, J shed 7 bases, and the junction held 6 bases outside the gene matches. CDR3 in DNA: TGTGCCAGCAGCCAAGATCTAGCGGGAGATTGGAATGAGCAGTTCTTC. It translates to CASSQDLAGDWNEQFF.

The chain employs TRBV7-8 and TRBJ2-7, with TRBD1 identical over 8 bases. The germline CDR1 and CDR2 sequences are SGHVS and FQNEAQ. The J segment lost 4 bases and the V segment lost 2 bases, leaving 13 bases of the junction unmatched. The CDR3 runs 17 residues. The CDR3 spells CASSLKAVPGGWYEQYF. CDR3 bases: TGTGCCAGCAGCTTAAAAGCGGTCCCAGGGGGCTGGTACGAGCAGTACTTC. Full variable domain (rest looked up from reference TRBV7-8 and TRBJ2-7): GAGVSQSPRYKVAKRGQDVALRCDPISGHVSLFWYQQALGQGPEFLTYFQNEAQLDKSGLPSDRFFAERPEGSVSTLKIQRTQQEDSAVYLCASSLKAVPGGWYEQYFGPGTRLTVT.

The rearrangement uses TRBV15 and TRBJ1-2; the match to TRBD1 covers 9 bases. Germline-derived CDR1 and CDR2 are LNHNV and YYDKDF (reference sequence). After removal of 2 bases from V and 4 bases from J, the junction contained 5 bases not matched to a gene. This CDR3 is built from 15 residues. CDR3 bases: TGTGCCACCAGCAGAACGGGACAGGGAACCTATGGCTACACCTTC. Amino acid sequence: CATSRTGQGTYGYTF.

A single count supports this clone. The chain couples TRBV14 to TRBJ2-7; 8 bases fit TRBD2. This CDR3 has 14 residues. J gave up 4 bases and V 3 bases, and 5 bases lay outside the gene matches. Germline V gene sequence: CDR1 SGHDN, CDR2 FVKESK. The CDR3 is CASSHTSGGYEQYF. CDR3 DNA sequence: TGTGCCAGCAGCCATACTAGCGGTGGGTACGAGCAGTACTTC.

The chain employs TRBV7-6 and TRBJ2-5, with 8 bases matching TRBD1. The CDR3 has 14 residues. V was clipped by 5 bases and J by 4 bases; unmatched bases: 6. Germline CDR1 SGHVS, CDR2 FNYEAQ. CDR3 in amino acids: CASSQGQGRETQYF. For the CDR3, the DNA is TGTGCCAGCAGCCAAGGACAGGGAAGAGAGACCCAGTACTTC.

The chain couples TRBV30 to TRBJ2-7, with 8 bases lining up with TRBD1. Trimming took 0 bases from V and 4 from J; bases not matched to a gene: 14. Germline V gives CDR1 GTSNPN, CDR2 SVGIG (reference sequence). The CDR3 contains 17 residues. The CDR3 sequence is CAWSVHSARGRRYEQYF. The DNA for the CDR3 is TGTGCCTGGAGTGTCCACTCTGCCAGGGGGCGGAGGTACGAGCAGTACTTC.

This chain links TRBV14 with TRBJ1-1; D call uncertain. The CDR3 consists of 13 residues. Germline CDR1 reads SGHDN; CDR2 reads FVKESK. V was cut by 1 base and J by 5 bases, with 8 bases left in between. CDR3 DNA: TGTGCCAGCAGCCAAGGCGTGGTAACTGAAGCTTTCTTT. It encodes CASSQGVVTEAFF.

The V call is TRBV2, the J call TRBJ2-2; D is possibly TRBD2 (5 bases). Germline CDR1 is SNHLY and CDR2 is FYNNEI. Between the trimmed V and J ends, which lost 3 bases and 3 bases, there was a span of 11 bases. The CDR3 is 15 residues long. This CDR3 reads CASSESLAHTGELFF. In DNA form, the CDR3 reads TGTGCCAGCAGTGAGTCCCTAGCTCACACCGGGGAGCTGTTTTTT.